Given below is one TCR beta chain in context. This clone appeared a single time. Its antigen is unknown. The record has no base qualities; no much larger clone is one base away. Receptors were amplified or captured by the immunoSEQ multiplex PCR assay. Held by TCRdb, this immuneACCESS table contains in-frame sequences only and omits some clones. Under half of the omission traces to an unresolved V gene where checked; the cause of the rest is unknown. The sample table contains 150,000 or so clones; only one count was recorded for 85% to 95% of them. The ten largest clonotypes hold less than 15% of the sample. From the cysteine through the phenylalanine, the CDR3 covers 13 amino acids. CDR3 DNA only is kept here, 39 bases in frame from base 1. V is shortened by 5 bases, J by 6 bases, and the region joining them spans 10 bases. According to the germline V gene, CDR1 reads MNHEY and CDR2 reads SVGAGI. The sample belongs to a study of control samples from healthy donors and cancer patients (dated by TCRdb to about 2020).

The V and J segments used are TRBV6-5 and TRBJ1-4; the D gene cannot be named for sure. The TCR comes from a man in his forties or fifties in good health. Input material: blood. The bases are TGTGCCAGCAGTCCAGTCACCTATGAAAAACTGTTTTTT. Its coded protein is CASSPVTYEKLFF.